This T cell receptor beta chain was observed in a study of T cells expressing NK-cell markers. Overall study: Sorted T-cell subsets CD3+CD56+NKG2C+, CD3+CD56+NKG2C- and CD3+CD56-NKG2C+ were TCR beta-sequenced.

TCRdb reanalyzed the 5' RACE reads and collapses them to one entry per CDR3 protein, without DNA. The sample shows 200,000 to 300,000 distinct CDR3 sequences, and 0.39% sits with its ten largest clones. Study-wide points: CD8+ T cells in 5 or 6 donors included dominant NKG2C+ clonotypes at 1.0-7.0%.

Looked up from germline, CDR1 is SGHKS and CDR2 is YYEKEE (reference sequence). There are 13 residues in the CDR3. To note about this clonotype: Its antigen remains unidentified.

The rearrangement uses TRBV5-5 and TRBJ2-7. The TCR originated in a young man in good health. The sequencing input was blood T cells: a sorted CD56 or NKG2C T cell subset, CD4+ or CD8+ T cells, or bulk PBMC T cells (not recorded which). The CDR3 sequence is CASSLTEGYEQYF.